This T cell receptor beta chain was sequenced for a study of shared clonotypes between healthy human individuals. Cells designated naive CD8 were CD45RO-negative and were positively selected for CCR7, with terminally differentiated effector memory CD45RA+ cells excluded. This table comes from immunoSEQ multiplex PCR, and its TCRdb copy is limited to in-frame clones, with some not included. The table has nearly 600,000 clones, roughly 96% seen once. The CDR3 is made up of 16 amino acids. Germline loops: CDR1 MGHRA, CDR2 YSYEKL. With V trimmed by 2 bases and J by 8 bases, 12 bases remained unmatched. The sample consisted of naive CD8+ T cells sorted from blood. This chain connects TRBV4-1 to TRBJ2-7; 10 positions agree with TRBD2. The clonotype was recovered from a woman in her thirties in good health. CDR3 bases: TGCGCCAGCAGCCAATCAGCTAGCGGGAGATCTTACAAGCAGTACTTC. This sequence encodes CASSQSASGRSYKQYF.